What follows are 18 T cell receptor beta chains derived from one specimen sequenced in a study of blood T cell repertoires in COVID-19. Using immunoSEQ multiplex PCR, the repertoire was profiled, and TCRdb retains in-frame clones only, with some absent. Of fewer than 300,000 clones listed, about 91% were seen once; the top ten hold 2.6%. The specimen was peripheral blood. The receptors derive from a person aged 18 to 35 with COVID-19, enrolled during active disease.

This chain joins TRBV25-1 and TRBJ1-1; D perhaps matches TRBD1 (6 bases). Germline CDR1 reads MGHDK; CDR2 reads SYGVNS. The CDR3 has 14 amino acids. Trimming cost V 8 bases and J 2 bases, with 15 bases left between them. The CDR3: CASGGGSLNTEAFF. The DNA of the CDR3 is TGTGCCAGCGGGGGCGGCTCCCTAAACACTGAAGCTTTCTTT.

V and J are TRBV25-1 and TRBJ1-4; D is undetermined. The germline V gene has CDR1 MGHDK and CDR2 SYGVNS. The germline V and J ends were trimmed by 9 bases and 3 bases, with 14 bases remaining between them. The CDR3 length is 14 residues. DNA for the CDR3: TGTGCCAGTACCTCAGGTCAAGCTAATGAAAAACTGTTTTTT. Translated: CASTSGQANEKLFF.

The table lists this clone with a count of one. The chain couples TRBV19 to TRBJ1-1, with D possibly TRBD1 on 6 matching bases. Germline V gene lookup returns CDR1 LNHDA and CDR2 SQIVND (reference sequence). CDR3 length equals 15 residues. Trimming took off 5 bases at V and 5 bases at J, with 18 bases between the two ends. The CDR3 sequence: CASSSKMGASTEAFF. DNA for the CDR3: TGTGCCAGTAGTTCAAAAATGGGGGCCTCGACTGAAGCTTTCTTT.

V gene TRBV12-5 combines with J gene TRBJ1-5, with D unclear. CDR1 is LGHNT and CDR2 is FRNRAP in the germline V gene. CDR3 length equals 12 residues. V was shortened by 3 bases and J by 9 bases, with 9 bases between the two germline ends. CDR3 nucleotide sequence: TGTGCTAGTGGTTTCCCCCCGGGGCCCCAGCATTTT. This translates into CASGFPPGPQHF.

The V gene is TRBV6-4, the J gene TRBJ1-2, with 8 bases lining up with TRBD1. Germline assignment: CDR1 MRHNA and CDR2 SNTAGT. J was trimmed by 4 bases and V by 11 bases; bases with no gene match: 12. The CDR3 covers 14 residues. Here the CDR3 reads CAGTRGQGGYGYTF. DNA of the CDR3: TGTGCCGGAACCAGGGGGCAGGGCGGCTATGGCTACACCTTC.

V usage is TRBV4-2 and J usage is TRBJ2-3, with 8 bases lining up with TRBD2. Germline assignment: CDR1 LGHNA and CDR2 YNFKEQ. The junction had 5 bases not matched to a gene; V was cut back by 0 bases and J by 6 bases. CDR3 length: 15 amino acids. The CDR3 nucleotides are TGTGCCAGCAGCCAAGATCCAGCGGGAGTGGATACGCAGTATTTT. Translating it yields CASSQDPAGVDTQYF.

This clone was counted once. The V gene is TRBV27, the J gene TRBJ1-1; 10 bases match TRBD1. The germline CDR1 and CDR2 sequences are MNHEY and SMNVEV (reference sequence). With V trimmed by 4 bases and J by 1 base, 6 bases remained unmatched. The CDR3 loop spans 16 amino acids. CDR3 bases: TGTGCCAGCAGTTCGGGGACAGGGGCGACGAACACTGAAGCTTTCTTT. Amino acids: CASSSGTGATNTEAFF.

This clone appeared a single time. V and J are TRBV27 and TRBJ2-7, with D hard to call. Germline V gene sequence: CDR1 MNHEY, CDR2 SMNVEV (reference sequence). Trimming shortened V by 4 bases and J by 3 bases, and 7 bases separated the two germline ends. CDR3 length: 12 amino acids. The CDR3 sequence: CASSSTNYEQYF. The CDR3 DNA reads as TGTGCCAGCAGTTCCACAAACTACGAGCAGTACTTC.

The chain employs TRBV27 and TRBJ2-1; no clear D gene. Trimming took 6 bases from V and 0 from J, leaving 12 bases between them. This CDR3 contains 15 residues. The V gene's germline CDR1 is MNHEY and CDR2 SMNVEV (reference sequence). The CDR3 sequence is CASRTQSSSYNEQFF. For the CDR3, the DNA is TGTGCCAGCAGGACACAGAGTAGCTCCTACAATGAGCAGTTCTTC.

The chain carries TRBV6-2 or TRBV6-3 and TRBJ2-7; the match to TRBD2 covers 10 bases. Per the germline V gene, CDR1 is MNHEY and CDR2 is SVGEGT. The V and J ends lost 3 bases and 3 bases, in that order; junction bases with no gene match: 2. This CDR3 has 14 amino acids. The CDR3 spells CASSYSGRFYEQYF. Here the CDR3 DNA reads TGTGCCAGCAGTTATAGCGGGAGGTTCTACGAGCAGTACTTC.

The chain links TRBV2 to TRBJ2-1; TRBD2 matches at 11 bases. The CDR3 length is 12 residues. The germline gives CDR1 SNHLY, CDR2 FYNNEI. Trimming took 4 bases from V and 13 from J; bases not matched to a gene: 3. The CDR3 nucleotides are TGTGCCAGCAGTGCTACTAGCGGGAGACAGTTCTTC. Translating it yields CASSATSGRQFF.

The gene calls are TRBV10-3 and TRBJ2-1; 7 positions match TRBD2. Germline V gene data show CDR1 as ENHRY and CDR2 as SYGVKD. This CDR3 contains 16 residues. V was pared by 10 bases and J by 4 bases, with 16 bases of the junction left unmatched. CDR3 amino acids: CASLPRTSDQYNEQFF. The DNA for the CDR3 is TGTGCCAGCCTCCCTCGAACTAGCGACCAATACAATGAGCAGTTCTTC.

The J gene is TRBJ1-5, the V gene TRBV20-1, with D unclear. V gave up 3 bases and J gave up 1 base, with 7 bases separating them. This CDR3 contains 13 residues. Germline CDR1 DFQATT, CDR2 SNEGSKA (reference sequence). Here the CDR3 DNA reads TGCAGTGCTAGTCGCGAGAGCAATCAGCCCCAGCATTTT. Protein product: CSASRESNQPQHF.

The chain is built from TRBV7-3 and TRBJ1-6; D unresolved. V gave up 4 bases and J gave up 9 bases, with 16 bases separating them. In germline, CDR1 is SGHTA, CDR2 FQGTGA. CDR3 length equals 15 residues. The CDR3 is CASSSDGSKGSPLHF. CDR3 nucleotides: TGTGCCAGCAGCTCTGACGGGTCTAAAGGTTCACCCCTCCACTTT.

Here the CDR3 reads CASSLTGTDTQYF. CDR3 sequence (DNA): TGTGCCAGCAGCCTAACAGGCACAGATACGCAGTATTTT. The V call is TRBV25-1, the J call TRBJ2-3; D remains unclear. Trimming shortened V by 6 bases and J by 1 base, and 8 bases separated the two germline ends. Per the germline V gene, CDR1 is MGHDK and CDR2 is SYGVNS. This CDR3 region has 13 residues.

This chain joins TRBV2 and TRBJ1-2, with D perhaps matching TRBD1 (5 bases). The V gene lost 7 bases and the J gene lost 4 bases, with 10 bases spanning the gap. CDR3 length: 12 amino acids. CDR1 is SNHLY, CDR2 FYNNEI, per germline. The CDR3 DNA reads TGTGCCAGCACGCCAGGGCCCTATGGCTACACCTTC. Its protein is CASTPGPYGYTF.

This chain joins TRBV12-3 or TRBV12-4 and TRBJ1-6; D call uncertain. Trimming took off 3 bases at V and 7 bases at J, with 7 bases between the two ends. The CDR3 spans 13 residues. CDR3 residues: CASSFAENSPLHF. Written as DNA, the CDR3 is TGTGCCAGCAGTTTTGCGGAGAATTCACCCCTCCACTTT.

The chain uses TRBV24-1 and TRBJ2-1; TRBD2 aligns across 14 bases. This CDR3 contains 15 residues. The V segment lost 6 bases and the J segment 7 bases; nucleotides outside the gene matches: 4. The V gene's germline CDR1 is KGHDR and CDR2 SFDVKD. The DNA of the CDR3 is TGTGCCACCAGTTCCGGGACTAGCGGGAGTAATGAGCAGTTCTTC. Protein: CATSSGTSGSNEQFF.